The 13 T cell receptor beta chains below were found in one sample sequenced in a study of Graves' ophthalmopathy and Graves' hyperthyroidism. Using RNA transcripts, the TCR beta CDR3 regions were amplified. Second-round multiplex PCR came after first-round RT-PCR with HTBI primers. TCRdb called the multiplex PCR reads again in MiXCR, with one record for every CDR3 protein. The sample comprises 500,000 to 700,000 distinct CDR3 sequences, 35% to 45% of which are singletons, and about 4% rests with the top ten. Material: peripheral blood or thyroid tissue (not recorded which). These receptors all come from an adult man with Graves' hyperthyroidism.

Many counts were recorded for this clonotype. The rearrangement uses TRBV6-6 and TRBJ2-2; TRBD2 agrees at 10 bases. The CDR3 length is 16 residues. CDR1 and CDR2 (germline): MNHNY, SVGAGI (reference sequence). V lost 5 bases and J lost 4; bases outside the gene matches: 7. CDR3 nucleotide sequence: TGTGCCAGCAGTAGCCAGGGACTAGCGCGCACCGGGGAGCTGTTTTTT. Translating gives CASSSQGLARTGELFF.

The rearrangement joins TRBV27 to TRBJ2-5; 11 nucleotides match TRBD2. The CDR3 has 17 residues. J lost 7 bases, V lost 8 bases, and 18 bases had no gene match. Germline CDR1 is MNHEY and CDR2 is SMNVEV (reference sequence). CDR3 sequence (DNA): TGTGCCAGCCGTTGGACTAGCGGGCGCGCGAGAGGAGGGACCCAGTACTTC. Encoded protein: CASRWTSGRARGGTQYF.

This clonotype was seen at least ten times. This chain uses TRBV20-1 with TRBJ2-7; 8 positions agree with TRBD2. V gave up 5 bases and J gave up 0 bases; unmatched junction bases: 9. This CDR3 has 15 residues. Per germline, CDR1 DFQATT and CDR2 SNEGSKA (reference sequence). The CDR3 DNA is TGCAGTGCTGGATATTTTAGCGGGGCCTCCTACGAGCAGTACTTC. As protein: CSAGYFSGASYEQYF.

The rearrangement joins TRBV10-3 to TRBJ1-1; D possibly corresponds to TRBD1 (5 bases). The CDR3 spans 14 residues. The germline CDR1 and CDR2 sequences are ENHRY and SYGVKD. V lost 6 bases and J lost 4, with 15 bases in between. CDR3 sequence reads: CAIRSPREGTEAFF. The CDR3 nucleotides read TGTGCCATCAGAAGTCCCAGGGAAGGCACTGAAGCTTTCTTT.

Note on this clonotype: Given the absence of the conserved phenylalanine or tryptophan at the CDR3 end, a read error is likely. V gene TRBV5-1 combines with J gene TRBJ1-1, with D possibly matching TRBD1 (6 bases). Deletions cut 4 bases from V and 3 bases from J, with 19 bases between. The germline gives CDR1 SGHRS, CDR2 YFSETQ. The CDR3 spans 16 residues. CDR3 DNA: TGCGCCAGCAGCCTGGGGGGCACCATAGTTGACACTGAAGCTTTCCTT. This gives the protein CASSLGGTIVDTEAFL.

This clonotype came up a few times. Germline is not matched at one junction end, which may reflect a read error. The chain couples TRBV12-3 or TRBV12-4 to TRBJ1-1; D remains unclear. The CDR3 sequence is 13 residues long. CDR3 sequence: CVSSSEGKTEAFF. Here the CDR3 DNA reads TGTGTCAGCAGTTCCGAAGGGAAGACTGAAGCTTTCTTT.

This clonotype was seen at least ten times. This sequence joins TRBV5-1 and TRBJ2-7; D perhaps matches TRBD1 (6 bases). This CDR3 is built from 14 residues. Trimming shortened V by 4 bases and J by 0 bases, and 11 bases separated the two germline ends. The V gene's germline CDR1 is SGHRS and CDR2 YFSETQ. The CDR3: CASSGTGSSYEQYF. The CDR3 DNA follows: TGCGCCAGCAGCGGAACAGGGAGCTCCTACGAGCAGTACTTC.

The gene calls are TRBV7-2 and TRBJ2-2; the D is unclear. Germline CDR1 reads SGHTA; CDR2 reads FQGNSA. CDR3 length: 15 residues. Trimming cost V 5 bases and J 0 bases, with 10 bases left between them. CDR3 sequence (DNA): TGTGCCAGCAGCCAGCCCACGGCGAACACCGGGGAGCTGTTTTTT. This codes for CASSQPTANTGELFF.

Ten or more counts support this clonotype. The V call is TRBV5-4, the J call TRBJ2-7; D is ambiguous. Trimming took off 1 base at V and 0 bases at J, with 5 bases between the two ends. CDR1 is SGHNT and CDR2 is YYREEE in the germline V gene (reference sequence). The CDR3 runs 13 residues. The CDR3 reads CASSLFSSYEQYF. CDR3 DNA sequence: TGTGCCAGCAGCTTGTTTAGCTCCTACGAGCAGTACTTC.

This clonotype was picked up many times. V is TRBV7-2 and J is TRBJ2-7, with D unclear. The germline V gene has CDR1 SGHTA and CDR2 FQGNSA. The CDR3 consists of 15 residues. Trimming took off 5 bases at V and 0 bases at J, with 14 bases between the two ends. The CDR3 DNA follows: TGTGCCAGCAGCACCGCCTCCGCCAGCTCCTACGAGCAGTACTTC. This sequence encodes CASSTASASSYEQYF.

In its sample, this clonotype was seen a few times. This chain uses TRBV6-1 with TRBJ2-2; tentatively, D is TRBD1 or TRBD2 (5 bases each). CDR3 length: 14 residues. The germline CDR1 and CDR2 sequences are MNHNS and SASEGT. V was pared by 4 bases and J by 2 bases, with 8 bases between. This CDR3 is CASSVRGNTGELFF. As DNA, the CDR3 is TGTGCCAGCAGTGTGAGGGGAAACACCGGGGAGCTGTTTTTT.

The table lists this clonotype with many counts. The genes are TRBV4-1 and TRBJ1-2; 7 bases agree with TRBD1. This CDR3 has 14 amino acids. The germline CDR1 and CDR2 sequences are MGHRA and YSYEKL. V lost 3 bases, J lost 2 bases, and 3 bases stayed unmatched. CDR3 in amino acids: CASSHPGQNYGYTF. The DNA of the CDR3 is TGCGCCAGCAGCCACCCGGGACAGAACTATGGCTACACCTTC.

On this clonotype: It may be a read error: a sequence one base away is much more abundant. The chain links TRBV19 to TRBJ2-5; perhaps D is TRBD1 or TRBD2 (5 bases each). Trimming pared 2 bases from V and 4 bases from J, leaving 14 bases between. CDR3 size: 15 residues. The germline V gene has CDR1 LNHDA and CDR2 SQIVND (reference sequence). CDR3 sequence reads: CASSITRAGRETQYF. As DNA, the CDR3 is TGTGCCAGTAGTATAACTCGGGCAGGGAGAGAGACCCAGTACTTC.